A selection of T cell receptor beta chains follows, all from one sample in a study of blood T cell repertoires in COVID-19. The assay was immunoSEQ multiplex PCR, and TCRdb's table has in-frame clones only and misses some. The sample yields over 200,000 clones, about 85% seen once. Sequencing was performed on PBMCs or T cells enriched from blood (not recorded which). These receptors were obtained from a man younger than 45 who had recovered from COVID-19. Both conserved end residues are part of each CDR3. A D gene is named only where the DNA matches it firmly. Not all rows give a size; the values are once, few, many and, for expanded clones, a class.

CDR3,DNA,V,D,J,size
CASTPTSGYNEQFF,TGTGCCAGCACCCCGACTAGCGGCTACAATGAGCAGTTCTTC,TRBV7-9,TRBD2,TRBJ2-1,.
CASSAGLMGDTQYF,TGTGCCAGCAGCGCCGGACTAATGGGCGATACGCAGTATTTT,TRBV9,.,TRBJ2-3,.
CASSPPPGQNYGYTF,TGTGCCAGCTCACCGCCCCCGGGACAGAACTATGGCTACACCTTC,TRBV18,TRBD1,TRBJ1-2,.
CSVEMGDTQYF,TGCAGCGTTGAGATGGGCGATACGCAGTATTTT,TRBV29-1,.,TRBJ2-3,.
CASSPLVEGLLYGYTF,TGTGCCAGCTCACCACTGGTTGAGGGCCTTCTATATGGCTACACCTTC,TRBV18,.,TRBJ1-2,.
CASSGDSLTQYF,TGTGCCAGCAGCGGGGACAGCCTTACGCAGTATTTT,TRBV28,TRBD1,TRBJ2-3,.
CASRGDRFQETQYF,TGTGCCAGCAGGGGGGACAGATTCCAAGAGACCCAGTACTTC,TRBV27,TRBD1,TRBJ2-5,.
CASSSSGDYGYTF,TGCGCCAGCAGCTCCTCAGGTGACTATGGCTACACCTTT,TRBV5-1,.,TRBJ1-2,.
CASSSGKPEAFF,TGTGCCAGCAGTTCAGGGAAGCCTGAAGCTTTCTTT,TRBV12-3/TRBV12-4,.,TRBJ1-1,.
CASSQDRQPYGYTF,TGTGCCAGCAGCCAAGATCGACAGCCCTATGGCTACACCTTC,TRBV4-2,.,TRBJ1-2,.
CASSLNSGGNYEQYF,TGTGCCAGCAGCTTAAATAGCGGGGGTAATTACGAGCAGTACTTC,TRBV11-2,TRBD2,TRBJ2-7,.
CASSLNEPQHF,TGTGCCAGCAGTCTAAACGAGCCCCAGCATTTT,TRBV28,.,TRBJ1-5,once
CASGLSPGADTQYF,TGTGCTAGTGGTTTGTCTCCCGGGGCAGATACGCAGTATTTT,TRBV12-5,.,TRBJ2-3,.
CASTKGTGDFYGYTF,TGTGCCAGCACCAAAGGGACAGGGGATTTTTATGGCTACACCTTC,TRBV6-5,TRBD1,TRBJ1-2,.
CASSVLAGGKDEQYF,TGTGCCAGCAGCGTCCTAGCGGGAGGTAAAGACGAGCAGTACTTC,TRBV6-5,TRBD2,TRBJ2-7,once
CASSSRQQNTGELFF,TGTGCCAGCTCAAGCCGACAGCAGAACACCGGGGAGCTGTTTTTT,TRBV18,.,TRBJ2-2,.
CASSAGLAGHYNEQFF,TGTGCCAGCAGCGCCGGACTAGCGGGACACTACAATGAGCAGTTCTTC,TRBV9,TRBD2,TRBJ2-1,.
CASSDRQQETQYF,TGTGCCAGCAGCGACCGACAGCAAGAGACCCAGTACTTC,TRBV3-1/TRBV3-2,.,TRBJ2-5,.
CASRVTGESYTF,TGTGCCAGTAGGGTCACAGGGGAGAGCTACACCTTC,TRBV19,TRBD1,TRBJ1-2,.
CASSFGTGVTNEKLFF,TGCGCCAGCAGCTTCGGGACAGGGGTTACTAATGAAAAACTGTTTTTT,TRBV5-1,TRBD1,TRBJ1-4,.
CASSLGRAPSGELFF,TGTGCCAGCAGCCTAGGGAGGGCTCCATCCGGGGAGCTGTTTTTT,TRBV7-3,TRBD2,TRBJ2-2,.
CAISGLAGQETQYF,TGTGCCATCAGTGGACTAGCGGGGCAAGAGACCCAGTACTTC,TRBV10-3,TRBD2,TRBJ2-5,.
CATSPGGNEQYF,TGTGCCACGTCCCCGGGCGGGAACGAGCAGTACTTC,TRBV6-5,.,TRBJ2-7,.
CASSISGRVYNSPLHF,TGTGCCAGTAGTATCTCCGGCAGGGTCTATAATTCACCCCTCCACTTT,TRBV19,.,TRBJ1-6,.
CASTGAGELFF,TGTGCCAGTACGGGGGCCGGGGAGCTGTTTTTT,TRBV19,.,TRBJ2-2,few
CASSLEGRGSYGYTF,TGCGCCAGCAGCTTGGAGGGCAGGGGGTCTTATGGCTACACCTTC,TRBV5-1,TRBD1,TRBJ1-2,.
CAWRTVGAPNYEQYF,TGTGCCTGGAGGACTGTAGGGGCCCCGAACTACGAGCAGTACTTC,TRBV30,.,TRBJ2-7,.
CASSLMDSEQFF,TGTGCCAGCAGCTTAATGGACAGCGAGCAGTTCTTC,TRBV7-9,.,TRBJ2-1,.
CASRQILPGYNEQFF,TGTGCCAGCAGACAAATACTTCCGGGCTACAATGAGCAGTTCTTC,TRBV6-5,.,TRBJ2-1,.
CASSFRSGSTDTQYF,TGTGCCAGCAGTTTTCGGTCAGGGAGCACAGATACGCAGTATTTT,TRBV27,.,TRBJ2-3,.
CASSGSGRRYEQYF,TGTGCCAGCAGCGGGAGCGGGAGGAGATACGAGCAGTACTTC,TRBV5-5,TRBD2,TRBJ2-7,.
CASSQDRAPTNEKLFF,TGTGCCAGCAGCCAGGACAGGGCTCCTACTAATGAAAAACTGTTTTTT,TRBV27,TRBD1,TRBJ1-4,.
CASSQQGARPQHF,TGTGCCAGCAGCCAACAGGGGGCTCGGCCCCAGCATTTT,TRBV5-4,TRBD1,TRBJ1-5,.
CASSPGGGGNQPQHF,TGTGCCAGCAGTCCGGGGGGCGGCGGCAATCAGCCCCAGCATTTT,TRBV5-8,.,TRBJ1-5,.
CASSLWPETQYF,TGTGCCAGCAGCCTCTGGCCAGAGACCCAGTACTTC,TRBV7-2,.,TRBJ2-5,.
CASSLATRTVITSQETQYF,TGTGCCAGCAGCTTAGCGACCCGGACCGTCATAACTAGCCAAGAGACCCAGTACTTC,TRBV7-9,.,TRBJ2-5,.
CASSYGRAWVSQETQYF,TGTGCCAGCAGTTACGGGCGCGCTTGGGTCTCCCAAGAGACCCAGTACTTC,TRBV6-2/TRBV6-3,.,TRBJ2-5,.
CASSPGTGHQPQHF,TGTGCCAGCAGCCCCGGGACAGGGCATCAGCCCCAGCATTTT,TRBV6-6,TRBD1,TRBJ1-5,.
CASSQDNAMAGGSYEQYF,TGCGCCAGCAGCCAAGATAATGCGATGGCAGGGGGTTCGTACGAGCAGTACTTC,TRBV4-3,TRBD1,TRBJ2-7,.
CASSLDSLNQPQHF,TGCGCCAGCAGCTTGGACAGTCTAAATCAGCCCCAGCATTTT,TRBV5-1,.,TRBJ1-5,.
CASSPRTGTSTDTQYF,TGTGCCAGCAGCCCTAGGACAGGGACTAGCACAGATACGCAGTATTTT,TRBV14,TRBD1,TRBJ2-3,.
CASTRPGQGYTGELFF,TGTGCCAGTACCCGACCGGGACAGGGGTACACCGGGGAGCTGTTTTTT,TRBV19,TRBD1,TRBJ2-2,.